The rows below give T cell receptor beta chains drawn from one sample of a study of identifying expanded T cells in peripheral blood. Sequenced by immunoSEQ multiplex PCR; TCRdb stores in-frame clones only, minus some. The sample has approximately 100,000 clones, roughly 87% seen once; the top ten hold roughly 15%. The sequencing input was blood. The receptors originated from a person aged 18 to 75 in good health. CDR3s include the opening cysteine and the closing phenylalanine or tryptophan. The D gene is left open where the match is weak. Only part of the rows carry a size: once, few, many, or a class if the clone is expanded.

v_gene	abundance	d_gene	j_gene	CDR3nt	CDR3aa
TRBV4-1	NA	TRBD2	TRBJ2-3	TGCGCCAGCAGCCGGGGACTAGCGGAAACAGATACGCAGTATTTT	CASSRGLAETDTQYF
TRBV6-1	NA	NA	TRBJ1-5	TGTGCCAGCAGTGAGGGCAGGCGCCGCAATCAGCCCCAGCATTTT	CASSEGRRRNQPQHF
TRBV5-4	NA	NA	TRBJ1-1	TGTGCCAGCAGCCGTTATCCCGGGGAAGCTTTCTTT	CASSRYPGEAFF
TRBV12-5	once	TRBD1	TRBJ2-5	TGTGCTAGTGGTCCGTCGACAGGGGAAGAGACCCAGTACTTC	CASGPSTGEETQYF
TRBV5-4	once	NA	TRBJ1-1	TGTGCCAGCAGATCGAACACTGAAGCTTTCTTT	CASRSNTEAFF
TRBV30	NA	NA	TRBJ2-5	TGTGCCGGGGCCCGCGGAGAGACCCAGTACTTC	CAGARGETQYF
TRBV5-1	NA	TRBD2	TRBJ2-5	TGCGCCAGCAGCAGCACTAGCGGGGGGACACAAGAGACCCAGTACTTC	CASSSTSGGTQETQYF
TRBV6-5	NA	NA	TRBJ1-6	TGTGCCAGCAGTTACGCAGGGAATTCACCCCTCCACTTT	CASSYAGNSPLHF
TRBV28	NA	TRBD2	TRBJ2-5	TGTGCCAGCAGTTTAGGGTCGGGACTAGCGGAAGAGACCCAGTACTTC	CASSLGSGLAEETQYF
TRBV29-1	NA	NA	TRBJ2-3	TGCAGCGTTGAAGCGGGTAGGGCAGATACGCAGTATTTT	CSVEAGRADTQYF
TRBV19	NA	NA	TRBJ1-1	TGTGCCAGTAGTAATAAGGGGACTGGGAACACTGAAGCTTTCTTT	CASSNKGTGNTEAFF
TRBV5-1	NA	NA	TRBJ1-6	TGCGCCAGCAGCTTGGCCGGGATCAGCTCCTATAATTCACCCCTCCACTTT	CASSLAGISSYNSPLHF
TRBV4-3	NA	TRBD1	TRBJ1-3	TGCGCCAGCAGCCAAGATCCGACAGGGGCCTCTGGAAACACCATATATTTT	CASSQDPTGASGNTIYF
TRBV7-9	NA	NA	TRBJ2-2	TGTGCCAGCAGCTTCGCACCGGGACAGAACACCGGGGAGCTGTTTTTT	CASSFAPGQNTGELFF
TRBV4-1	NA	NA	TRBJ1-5	TGCGCCAGCAGCCTCCACCTCCACGTCAATCAGCCCCAGCATTTT	CASSLHLHVNQPQHF
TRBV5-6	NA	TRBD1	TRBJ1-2	TGTGCCAGCAGCCCGGGACAGGGAGGTACCTGGGGGGTACATGGCTACACCTTC	CASSPGQGGTWGVHGYTF
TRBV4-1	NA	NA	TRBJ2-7	TGCGCCAGCAGCCCTTCCCCGAGGGGAGAGCGCCGGCAGTACTTC	CASSPSPRGERRQYF
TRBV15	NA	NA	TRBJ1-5	TGTGCCACCAGCAGAGATCCTAATCAGCCCCAGCATTTT	CATSRDPNQPQHF
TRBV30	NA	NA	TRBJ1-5	TGTGCCTGGAGTGGTGGTATGGGTCAGCCCCAGCATTTT	CAWSGGMGQPQHF
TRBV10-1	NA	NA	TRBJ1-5	TGCGCCAGCAGTGAGCCGTATTATCGGGGGGGCAATCAGCCCCAGCATTTT	CASSEPYYRGGNQPQHF
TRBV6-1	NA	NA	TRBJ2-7	TGTGCCAGCAGTGGCCCACCCGGGGGCGCCTACGAGCAGTACTTC	CASSGPPGGAYEQYF
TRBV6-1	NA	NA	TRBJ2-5	TGTGCCAGCAAGGGAGTCAGTCTGTTAAAGACCCAGTACTTC	CASKGVSLLKTQYF
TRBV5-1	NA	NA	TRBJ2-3	TGCGCCAGCAGCTTGGCCTTGGGAACCACAGATACGCAGTATTTT	CASSLALGTTDTQYF
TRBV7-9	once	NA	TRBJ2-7	TGTGCCAGCAGCCAGAGGGTGGGATCCTACGAGCAGTACTTC	CASSQRVGSYEQYF
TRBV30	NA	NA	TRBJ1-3	TGTGCCTGGAGTTTAGGGGGAGCAGCTGGAAACACCATATATTTT	CAWSLGGAAGNTIYF
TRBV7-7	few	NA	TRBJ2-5	TGTGCTGCTGGGGGGATTGAGACCCAGTACTTC	CAAGGIETQYF
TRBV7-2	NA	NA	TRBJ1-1	TGTGCCAGCAGCTTAGTCGGGCGGAGCACTGAAGCTTTCTTT	CASSLVGRSTEAFF
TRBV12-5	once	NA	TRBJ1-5	TGTGCTAGTGGTTTGGTACGGGGACGAAATCAGCCCCAGCATTTT	CASGLVRGRNQPQHF
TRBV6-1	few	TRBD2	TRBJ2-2	TGTGCCAGCATATCAGGGACTAGCGGCACCGGGGAGCTGTTTTTT	CASISGTSGTGELFF
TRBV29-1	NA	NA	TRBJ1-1	TGCAGCGTCCGTGGGCTAGACGACTCACACCTGAACACTGAAGCTTTCTTT	CSVRGLDDSHLNTEAFF
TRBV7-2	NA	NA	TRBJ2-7	TGTGCCAGCAGCTTAGGAATTTTCGCCTACGAGCAGTACTTC	CASSLGIFAYEQYF
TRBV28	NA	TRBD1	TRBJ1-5	TGTGCCAGCAGTTCTCCCCCGGGACAGCCATGCAATCAGCCCCAGCATTTT	CASSSPPGQPCNQPQHF
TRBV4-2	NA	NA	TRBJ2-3	TGTGCCAGCAGCCATACCCCCGGAAGGTTGGGACTGGAGACAGATACGCAGTATTTT	CASSHTPGRLGLETDTQYF
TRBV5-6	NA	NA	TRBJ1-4	TGTGCCAGCAGTCGAGGGGGGTCCTTTGCAACTAATGAAAAACTGTTTTTT	CASSRGGSFATNEKLFF
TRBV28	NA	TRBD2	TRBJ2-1	TGTGCCAGCATGACGACTAGCGGGGGGGATAGCTCCTACAATGAGCAGTTCTTC	CASMTTSGGDSSYNEQFF
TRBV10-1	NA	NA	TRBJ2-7	TGCGCCAGCAGTGAGTCCGGGCCCTACGAGCAGTACTTC	CASSESGPYEQYF
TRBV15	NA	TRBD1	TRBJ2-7	TGTGCCACCAGCAGATCACGGACAGGCTACGAGCAGTACTTC	CATSRSRTGYEQYF
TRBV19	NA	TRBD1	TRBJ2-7	TGTGCCAGTTCGCCGGGACAGGGGCCCTACGAGCAGTACTTC	CASSPGQGPYEQYF
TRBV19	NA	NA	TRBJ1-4	TGTGCCAGTAGTAGCTTGGGTGTGGAGAATGAAAAACTGTTTTTT	CASSSLGVENEKLFF
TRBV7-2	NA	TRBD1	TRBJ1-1	TGTGCCAGCAGCTTAGTTGTGGGACAGCACACTGAAGCTTTCTTT	CASSLVVGQHTEAFF
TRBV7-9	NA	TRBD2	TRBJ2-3	TGTGCCAGCAGCTCAGCGGGGTTTACGCAGTATTTT	CASSSAGFTQYF
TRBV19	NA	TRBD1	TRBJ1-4	TGTGCCAGTAGTACAGGGGGTGCGGAACTGTTTTTT	CASSTGGAELFF
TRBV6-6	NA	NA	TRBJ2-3	TGTGCCAGCAGTCTCGGATCAAGCACAGATACGCAGTATTTT	CASSLGSSTDTQYF
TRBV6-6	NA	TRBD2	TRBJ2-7	TGTGCGGGGGCTAGCGGGGGTGCCTACGAGCAGTACTTC	CAGASGGAYEQYF
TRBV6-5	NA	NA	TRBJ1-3	TGTGCCAGCAGTTCGTCCGGTGGAAACACCATATATTTT	CASSSSGGNTIYF
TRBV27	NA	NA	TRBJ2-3	TGTGCCAGCAGTCCTGACAGGCCCATGTTGGTCAGTCACACAGATACGCAGTATTTT	CASSPDRPMLVSHTDTQYF
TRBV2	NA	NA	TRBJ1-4	TGTGCCAGCAGGGCCCCCCCAGGAACAACTAATGAAAAACTGTTTTTT	CASRAPPGTTNEKLFF
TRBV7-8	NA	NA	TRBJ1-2	TGTGCCAGCACACGGGATTTTAACTATGGCTACACCTTC	CASTRDFNYGYTF
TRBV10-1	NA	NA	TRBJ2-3	TGCGCCAGCAGCCCTTCGGCAGATACGCAGTATTTT	CASSPSADTQYF